This T cell receptor beta chain was sequenced during a study of shared clonotypes between healthy human individuals. Study-level information: Aged 18 to 49, the donors were two women and a few men. The study, taken as a whole, reports: The donor pool, a small one, limited the genetic and exposure-history diversity represented. Sequencing depth was expected to affect clonotype sharing among donors.

Samples left unsorted employed some 100 million PBMCs for genomic DNA. Regarding this clone: What it binds is unknown.

Sequencing used immunoSEQ multiplex PCR; TCRdb keeps in-frame clones, though not all of them. The sample holds about 480,000 clones; about three quarters are singletons and the top ten take about an eighth. Trimming removed 5 bases from V and 7 bases from J, with 12 bases in between. The CDR3 has 12 residues. CDR1 and CDR2 from the germline V gene are MNHEY and SVGAGI. V usage is TRBV6-5 and J usage is TRBJ2-7; D is possibly TRBD1 or TRBD2 (5 bases each). The sequencing input was PBMCs. This receptor was identified in a woman aged 40 to 55 in good health. Some clones in this sample may be carry-over from other donors' samples. The CDR3 spells CASSGGLREQYF. In DNA form, the CDR3 reads TGTGCCAGCAGTGGGGGTCTCCGGGAGCAGTACTTC.